This T cell receptor beta chain was identified during a study of spatial heterogeneity in lung cancer. Overall study: Sequences of the beta chain were consistently detected in greater numbers than alpha-chain sequences. Raw-read counts averaged over ten per unique TCR and UMI combination.

The presence of a unique molecular identifier marked each TCR cDNA molecule. In TCRdb, the 5' RACE reads were re-called with MiXCR into one record per CDR3 protein. Counted here are 85,000 to 100,000 distinct CDR3 sequences, about 12% occurring once; the ten biggest clones make up just over 40%. This clonotype was counted many times. The CDR3 has 14 amino acids. V was pared by 11 bases and J by 4 bases, with 19 bases between. In germline, CDR1 is MDHEN, CDR2 SYDVKM. Specified time point: sample taken at primary tumor resection. Whole RNA, which was extracted from tumor, nontumor lung tissue or frozen PBMC, was sequenced without any cell sorting.

The V call is TRBV28, the J call TRBJ2-3; the D call may be TRBD1 or TRBD2 (5 bases each). This sequence originates from a male donor with early-stage non-small cell lung cancer. This specimen consisted of PBMCs, obtained at surgery. In DNA form, the CDR3 reads TGTGCCGCACAGTCGGGACCGCGGGCAGATACGCAGTATTTT. It specifies CAAQSGPRADTQYF.